Reported below is one TCR beta chain. Its antigen is still unknown. Profiled with immunoSEQ multiplex PCR; TCRdb holds only in-frame clones, not every one. The sample carries some 130,000 clones, about nine tenths recorded once. The data were taken from a study of T cell responses to AZD1222 COVID-19 vaccine. Study outcomes and limitations: Seropositivity was recorded at baseline in only 5 or 6 AZD1222 recipients. Reportedly, close to half of spike-specific TCRs are directed against unmutated variant regions. Donors were chiefly white British, with a greater number of females, and clonal diversity was perhaps underestimated.

CDR1 and CDR2 from the germline V gene are SGHRS and YFSETQ. The CDR3 is 12 residues long. V lost 2 bases, J lost 6 bases, and 7 bases lay in between. This clonotype originated in an adult in good health. The gene calls are TRBV5-1 and TRBJ2-3; D is perhaps TRBD1 (5 bases). Sequenced material: peripheral blood, taken on day 0 of AZD1222 vaccination. The CDR3 coding sequence is TGCGCCAGCAGCTTTCACAGGGATACGCAGTATTTT. Its translation: CASSFHRDTQYF.